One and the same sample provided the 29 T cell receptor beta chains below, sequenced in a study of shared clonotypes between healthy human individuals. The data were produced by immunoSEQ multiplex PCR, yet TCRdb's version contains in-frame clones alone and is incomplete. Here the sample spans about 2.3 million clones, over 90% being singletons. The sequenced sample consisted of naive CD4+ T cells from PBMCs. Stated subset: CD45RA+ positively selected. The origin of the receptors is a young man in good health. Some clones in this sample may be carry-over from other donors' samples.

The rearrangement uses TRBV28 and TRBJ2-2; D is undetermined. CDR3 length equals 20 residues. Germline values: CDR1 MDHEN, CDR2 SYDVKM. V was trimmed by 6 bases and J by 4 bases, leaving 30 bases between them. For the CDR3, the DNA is TGTGCCAGCAGCTCTTTAATGTACAGCCTCGCGTTTGAGGTCACCGGGGAGCTGTTTTTT. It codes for CASSSLMYSLAFEVTGELFF.

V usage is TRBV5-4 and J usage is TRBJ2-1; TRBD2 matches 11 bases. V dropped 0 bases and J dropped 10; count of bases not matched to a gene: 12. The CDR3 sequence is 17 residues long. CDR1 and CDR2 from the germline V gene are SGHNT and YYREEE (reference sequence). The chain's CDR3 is CASSLAGASGRTREQFF. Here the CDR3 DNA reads TGTGCCAGCAGCTTGGCCGGGGCTAGCGGGAGGACGAGAGAGCAGTTCTTC. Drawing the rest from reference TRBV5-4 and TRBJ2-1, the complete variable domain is ETGVTQSPTHLIKTRGQQVTLRCSSQSGHNTVSWYQQALGQGPQFIFQYYREEENGRGNFPPRFSGLQFPNYSSELNVNALELDDSALYLCASSLAGASGRTREQFFGPGTRLTVL.

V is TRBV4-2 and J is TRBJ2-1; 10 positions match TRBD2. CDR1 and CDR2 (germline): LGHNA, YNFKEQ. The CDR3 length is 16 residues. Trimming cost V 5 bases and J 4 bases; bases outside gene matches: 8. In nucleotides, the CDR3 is TGTGCCAGCAGCAGACGAGCGGGAGGGGCGTACAATGAGCAGTTCTTC. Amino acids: CASSRRAGGAYNEQFF.

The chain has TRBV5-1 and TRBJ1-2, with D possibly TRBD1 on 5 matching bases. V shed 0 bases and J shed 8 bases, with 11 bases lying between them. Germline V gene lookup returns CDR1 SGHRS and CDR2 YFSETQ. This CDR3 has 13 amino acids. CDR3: CASSLEGDQGYTF. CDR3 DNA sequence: TGCGCCAGCAGCTTGGAAGGGGATCAGGGCTACACCTTC.

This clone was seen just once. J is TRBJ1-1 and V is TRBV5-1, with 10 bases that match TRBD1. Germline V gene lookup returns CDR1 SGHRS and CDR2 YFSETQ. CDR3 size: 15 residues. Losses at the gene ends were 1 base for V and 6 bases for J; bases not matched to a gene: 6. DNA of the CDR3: TGCGCCAGCAGCTTGTTGGGACAGGGGTTCGCTGAAGCTTTCTTT. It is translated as CASSLLGQGFAEAFF.

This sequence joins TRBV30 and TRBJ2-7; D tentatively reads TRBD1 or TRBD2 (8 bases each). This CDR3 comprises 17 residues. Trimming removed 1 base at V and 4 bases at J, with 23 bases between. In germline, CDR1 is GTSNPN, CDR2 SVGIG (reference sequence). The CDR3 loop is CAWSDPFGQGLGYEQYF. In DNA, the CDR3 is TGTGCCTGGAGTGACCCGTTCGGACAGGGACTAGGGTACGAGCAGTACTTC. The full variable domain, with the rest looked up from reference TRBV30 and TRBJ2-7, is SQTIHQWPATLVQPVGSPLSLECTVEGTSNPNLYWYRQAAGRGLQLLFYSVGIGQISSEVPQNLSASRPQDRQFILSSKKLLLSDSGFYLCAWSDPFGQGLGYEQYFGPGTRLTVT.

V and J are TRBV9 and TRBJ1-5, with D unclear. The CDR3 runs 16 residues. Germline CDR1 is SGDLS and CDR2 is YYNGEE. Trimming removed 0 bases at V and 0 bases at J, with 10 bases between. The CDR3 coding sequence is TGTGCCAGCAGCGTAGAGGGCAGTTGTAGCAATCAGCCCCAGCATTTT. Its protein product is CASSVEGSCSNQPQHF.

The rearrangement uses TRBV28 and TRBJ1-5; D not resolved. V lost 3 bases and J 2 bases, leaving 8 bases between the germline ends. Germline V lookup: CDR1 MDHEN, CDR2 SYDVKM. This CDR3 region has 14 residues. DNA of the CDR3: TGTGCCAGCAGTTTTGAGCAACGCAATCAGCCCCAGCATTTT. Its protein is CASSFEQRNQPQHF.

The CDR3 bases are TGTGCCTGGAGTGTATTCCCAGGAGAAACTGAAGCTTTCTTT. It translates to CAWSVFPGETEAFF. This chain joins TRBV30 and TRBJ1-1; D is ambiguous. Germline V gene sequence: CDR1 GTSNPN, CDR2 SVGIG (reference sequence). V lost 0 bases to trimming and J lost 5 bases, with 13 bases between them. The CDR3 extends over 14 amino acids.

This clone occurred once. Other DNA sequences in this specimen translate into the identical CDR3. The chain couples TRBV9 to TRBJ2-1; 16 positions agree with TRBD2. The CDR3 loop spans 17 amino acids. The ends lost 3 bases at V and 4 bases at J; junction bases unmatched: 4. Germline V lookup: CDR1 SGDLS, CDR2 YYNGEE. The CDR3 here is CASSAGLAGGGYNEQFF. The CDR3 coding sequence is TGTGCCAGCAGCGCGGGACTAGCGGGAGGGGGGTACAATGAGCAGTTCTTC.

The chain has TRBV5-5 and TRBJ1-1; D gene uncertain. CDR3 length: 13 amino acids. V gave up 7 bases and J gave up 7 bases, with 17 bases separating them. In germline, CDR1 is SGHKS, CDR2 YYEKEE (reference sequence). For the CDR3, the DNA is TGTGCCAGCGCCTTCTCGGTCCGCGATGAAGCTTTCTTT. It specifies CASAFSVRDEAFF.

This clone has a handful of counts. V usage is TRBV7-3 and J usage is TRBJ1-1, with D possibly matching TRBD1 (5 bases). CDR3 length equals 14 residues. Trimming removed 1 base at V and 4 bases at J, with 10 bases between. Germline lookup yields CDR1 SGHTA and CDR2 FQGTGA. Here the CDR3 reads CASSLIAGPTEAFF. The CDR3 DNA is TGTGCCAGCAGCTTAATCGCAGGGCCCACTGAAGCTTTCTTT.

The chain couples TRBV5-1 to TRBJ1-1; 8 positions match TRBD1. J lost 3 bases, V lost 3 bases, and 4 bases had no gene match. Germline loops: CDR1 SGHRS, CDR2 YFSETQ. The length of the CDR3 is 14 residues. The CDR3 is CASSSLTGDTEAFF. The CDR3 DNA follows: TGCGCCAGCAGCTCTTTGACAGGGGACACTGAAGCTTTCTTT.

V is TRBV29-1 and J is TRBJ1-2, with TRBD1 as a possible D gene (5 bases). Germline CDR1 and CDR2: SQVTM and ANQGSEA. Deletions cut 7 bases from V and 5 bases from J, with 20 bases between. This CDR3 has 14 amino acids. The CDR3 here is CSARGLGENYGYTF. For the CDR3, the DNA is TGCAGCGCCCGGGGGTTAGGTGAAAATTATGGCTACACCTTC.

CDR3 nucleotide sequence: TGTGCCAGCTCAACAGCCGGGACTAGCGGGAGAGCTATCGGGGAGCTGTTTTTT. It specifies CASSTAGTSGRAIGELFF. This sequence joins TRBV18 and TRBJ2-2, with 14 bases that match TRBD2. Trimming at V came to 5 bases and at J to 7 bases, leaving 12 bases not matched to a gene. The CDR3 loop spans 18 amino acids. Looked up from germline, CDR1 is KGHSH and CDR2 is LQKENI.

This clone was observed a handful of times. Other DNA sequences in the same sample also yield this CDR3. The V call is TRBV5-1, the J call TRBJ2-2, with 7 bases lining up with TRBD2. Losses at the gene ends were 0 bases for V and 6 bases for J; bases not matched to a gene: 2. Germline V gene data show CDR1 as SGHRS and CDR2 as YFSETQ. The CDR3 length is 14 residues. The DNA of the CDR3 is TGCGCCAGCAGCTTGGGACTAGCAGCCGGGGAGCTGTTTTTT. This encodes CASSLGLAAGELFF.

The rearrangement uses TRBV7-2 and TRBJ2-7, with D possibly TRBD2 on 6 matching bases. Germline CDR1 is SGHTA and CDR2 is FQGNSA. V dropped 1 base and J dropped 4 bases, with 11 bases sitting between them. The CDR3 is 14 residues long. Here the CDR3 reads CASSLGGNRYEQYF. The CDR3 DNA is TGTGCCAGCAGCTTAGGCGGGAATAGGTACGAGCAGTACTTC.

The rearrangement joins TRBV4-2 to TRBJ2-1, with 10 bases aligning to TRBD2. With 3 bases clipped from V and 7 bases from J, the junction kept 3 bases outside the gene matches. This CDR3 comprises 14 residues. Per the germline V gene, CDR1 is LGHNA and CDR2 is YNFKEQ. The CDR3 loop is CASSHSLAGNEQFF. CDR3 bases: TGTGCCAGCAGCCATTCACTAGCGGGAAATGAGCAGTTCTTC.

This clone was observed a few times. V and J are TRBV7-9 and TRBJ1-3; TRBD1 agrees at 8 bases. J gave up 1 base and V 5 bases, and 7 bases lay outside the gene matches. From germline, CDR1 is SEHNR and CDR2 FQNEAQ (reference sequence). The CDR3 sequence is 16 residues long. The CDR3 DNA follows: TGTGCCAGCAGCGTTGAGACAGGGGTTTCTGGAAACACCATATATTTT. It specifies CASSVETGVSGNTIYF.

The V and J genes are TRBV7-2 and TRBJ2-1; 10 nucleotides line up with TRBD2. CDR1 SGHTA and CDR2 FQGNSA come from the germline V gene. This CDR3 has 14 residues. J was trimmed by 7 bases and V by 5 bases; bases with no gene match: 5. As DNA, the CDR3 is TGTGCCAGCAGCCCGGGACTAGCGAGGAATGAGCAGTTCTTC. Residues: CASSPGLARNEQFF.

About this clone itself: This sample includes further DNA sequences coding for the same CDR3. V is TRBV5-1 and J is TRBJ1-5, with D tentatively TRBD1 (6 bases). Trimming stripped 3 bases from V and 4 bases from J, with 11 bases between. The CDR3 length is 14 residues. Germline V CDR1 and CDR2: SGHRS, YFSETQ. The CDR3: CASSSGQPNQPQHF. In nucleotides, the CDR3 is TGCGCCAGCAGCTCAGGACAGCCTAATCAGCCCCAGCATTTT.

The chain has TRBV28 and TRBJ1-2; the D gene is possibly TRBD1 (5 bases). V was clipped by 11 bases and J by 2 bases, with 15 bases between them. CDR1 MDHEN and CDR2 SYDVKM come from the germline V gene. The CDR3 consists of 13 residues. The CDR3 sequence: CAARSGVNYGYTF. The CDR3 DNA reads TGTGCCGCGAGATCGGGGGTAAACTATGGCTACACCTTC.

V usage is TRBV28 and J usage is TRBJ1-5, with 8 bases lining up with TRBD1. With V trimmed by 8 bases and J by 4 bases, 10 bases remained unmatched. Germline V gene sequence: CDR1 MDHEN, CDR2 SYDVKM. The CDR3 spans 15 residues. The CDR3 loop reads CASSERDRTNQPQHF. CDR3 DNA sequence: TGTGCCAGCTCAGAGCGGGACAGGACAAATCAGCCCCAGCATTTT.

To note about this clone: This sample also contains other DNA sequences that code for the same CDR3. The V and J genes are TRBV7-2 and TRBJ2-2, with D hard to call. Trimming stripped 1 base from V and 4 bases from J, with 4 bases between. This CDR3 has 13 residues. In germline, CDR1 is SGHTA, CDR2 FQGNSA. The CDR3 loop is CASSLVRTGELFF. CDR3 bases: TGTGCCAGCAGCTTAGTCCGCACCGGGGAGCTGTTTTTT.

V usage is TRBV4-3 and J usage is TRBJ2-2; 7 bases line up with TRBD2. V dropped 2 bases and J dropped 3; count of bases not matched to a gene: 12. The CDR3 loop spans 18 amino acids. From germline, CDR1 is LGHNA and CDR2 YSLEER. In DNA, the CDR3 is TGCGCCAGCAGCCAATGGCGCGGGAGAAAGGGTGACACCGGGGAGCTGTTTTTT. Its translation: CASSQWRGRKGDTGELFF.

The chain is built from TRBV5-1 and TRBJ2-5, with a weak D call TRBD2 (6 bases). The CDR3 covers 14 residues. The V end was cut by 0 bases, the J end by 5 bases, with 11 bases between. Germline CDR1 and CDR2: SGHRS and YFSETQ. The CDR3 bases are TGCGCCAGCAGCTTGGCGATAGCGGAGGAGACCCAGTACTTC. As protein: CASSLAIAEETQYF.

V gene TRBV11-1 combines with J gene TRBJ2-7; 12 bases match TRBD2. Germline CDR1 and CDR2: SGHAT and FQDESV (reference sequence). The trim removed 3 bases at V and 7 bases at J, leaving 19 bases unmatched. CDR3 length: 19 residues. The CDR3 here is CASSFLPLAGGPSRGEQYF. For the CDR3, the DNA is TGTGCCAGCAGCTTCCTTCCCCTAGCGGGAGGGCCCAGTAGGGGGGAGCAGTACTTC.

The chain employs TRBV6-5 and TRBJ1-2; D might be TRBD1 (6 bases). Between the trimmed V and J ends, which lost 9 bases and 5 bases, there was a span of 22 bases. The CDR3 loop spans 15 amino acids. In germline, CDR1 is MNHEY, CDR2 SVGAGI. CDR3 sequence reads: CASWGRGGNSYGYTF. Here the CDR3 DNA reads TGTGCCAGTTGGGGCAGGGGAGGGAACTCTTATGGCTACACCTTC.

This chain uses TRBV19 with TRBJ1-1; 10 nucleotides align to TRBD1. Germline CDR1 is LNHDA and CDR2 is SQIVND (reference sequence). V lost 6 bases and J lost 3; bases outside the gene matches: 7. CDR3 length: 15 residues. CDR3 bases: TGTGCCAGTAGCCCGGGACAGGGGTTGTACACTGAAGCTTTCTTT. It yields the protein CASSPGQGLYTEAFF. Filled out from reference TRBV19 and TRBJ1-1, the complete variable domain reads DGGITQSPKYLFRKEGQNVTLSCEQNLNHDAMYWYRQDPGQGLRLIYYSQIVNDFQKGDIAEGYSVSREKKESFPLTVTSAQKNPTAFYLCASSPGQGLYTEAFFGQGTRLTVV.